This TCR beta chain is from a study of regulatory dendritic cells for organ transplantation. Whole-study context: On day 6, the dendritic cells were exposed to LPS. General observations from the study: Resting memory CD8+ T cells held the most alloreactive clonotypes.

Sorted subsets were CFSE-labeled and cultured four to five days with allogeneic dendritic cells. FACS sorted CD4+ or CD8+ T cells into CD45RA+ naive and CD45RO+ memory. Remarks on this clone: Its specificity is unknown.

Generated by immunoSEQ multiplex PCR, the TCRdb table keeps only in-frame clones and is missing some. The sample holds 12,000 or so clones, nearly 90% seen once. This TCR came from a human donor in good health. The sample was naive CD8+ T cells from blood cultured with dendritic cells. Noted subset: CD45RA+ naive T cells.

This CDR3 reads CASRAQESWGYEQYF. The CDR3 nucleotides are TGTGCCAGCAGGGCCCAGGAGAGTTGGGGCTACGAGCAGTACTTC. The V and J genes are TRBV27 and TRBJ2-7; no firm D call. CDR1 is MNHEY, CDR2 SMNVEV, per germline (reference sequence). Trimming removed 6 bases at V and 3 bases at J, with 18 bases between. This CDR3 is built from 15 residues.